This T cell receptor beta chain was sequenced for a study of shared clonotypes between healthy human individuals. Broader study findings: Naive CD4 clonotype sharing across several donors was approximately 5%.

Assay: immunoSEQ multiplex PCR; the TCRdb copy retains only in-frame clones and omits some. The repertoire includes roughly 660,000 clones, roughly 91% of them detected once, and about 34% sits in the top ten. This clone has only a few counts. Its specificity is unknown. CD8 memory fractions consisted of CD45RO+ and CCR7-negative CD45RA+ TemRA cells together. Sequencing used memory CD8+ T cells from PBMCs. Subset: CD45RO+ cells pooled with CCR7-negative TemRA cells. The receptor was derived from a man aged 18 to 29 in good health. Some clones in this sample may be carry-over from other donors' samples.

The DNA of the CDR3 is TGTGCCGCCACCCGGGACAGCGATCTACACGAGCAGTACTTC. This translates into CAATRDSDLHEQYF. The chain joins TRBV28 to TRBJ2-7; TRBD1 matches at 7 bases. With V trimmed by 11 bases and J by 5 bases, 15 bases remained unmatched. The length of the CDR3 is 14 residues. Germline CDR1 and CDR2: MDHEN and SYDVKM.